The source of this T cell receptor (beta chain) is a study of early T cells in non-severe SARS-CoV-2 infection. TCRdb itself ran the 5' RACE reads through MiXCR, one entry per CDR3 protein. The data hold nearly 70,000 distinct CDR3 sequences, with about 4.6% observed a single time. The CDR3 is 14 amino acids. The V and J ends lost 1 base and 1 base respectively, with 8 bases between them. CDR1 is SGHKS and CDR2 is YYEKEE in the germline V gene (reference sequence). The J gene is TRBJ1-1, the V gene TRBV5-5; no definite D call. This clonotype was obtained from an adult who was a healthcare worker with PCR-confirmed SARS-CoV-2 infection or an uninfected control (not recorded which). The donor label of this sample is uncertain. The material sequenced was whole blood, taken at baseline. Written as DNA, the CDR3 is TGTGCCAGCAGCTTGTTATTTGGGAACACTGAAGCTTTCTTT. Translation: CASSLLFGNTEAFF. Together with reference TRBV5-5 and TRBJ1-1, the CDR3 gives the full variable domain: DAGVTQSPTHLIKTRGQQVTLRCSPISGHKSVSWYQQVLGQGPQFIFQYYEKEERGRGNFPDRFSARQFPNYSSELNVNALLLGDSALYLCASSLLFGNTEAFFGQGTRLTVV.